These 20 T cell receptor beta chains came from one sample sequenced in a study of cytomegalovirus exposure and HLA in healthy donors. The PCR ran on 60 Vbeta and 13 Jbeta primers. Measured with immunoSEQ multiplex PCR; TCRdb has only the in-frame clones, and not every one. The sample contains about 140,000 clones, roughly 80% of which appear only once. Sequenced: PBMCs. The receptor set was obtained from a male donor in good health and CMV-seronegative.

The chain carries TRBV11-2 and TRBJ2-3, with 7 bases matching TRBD2. The germline CDR1 and CDR2 sequences are SGHAT and FQNNGV. Germline trimming cut 5 bases from V and 2 bases from J; bases unmatched to any gene: 7. The length of the CDR3 is 15 residues. The CDR3 loop reads CASSHPSGFTDTQYF. CDR3 DNA sequence: TGTGCCAGCAGCCACCCTAGCGGATTCACAGATACGCAGTATTTT.

The chain uses TRBV7-2 and TRBJ2-2; D is unclear. The CDR3 is 11 amino acids. The V gene lost 5 bases and the J gene lost 9 bases, with 7 bases spanning the gap. Germline assignment: CDR1 SGHTA and CDR2 FQGNSA. CDR3 protein: CASSPRRELFF. DNA of the CDR3: TGTGCCAGCAGCCCGCGTAGGGAGCTGTTTTTT.

This chain uses TRBV25-1 with TRBJ1-5; TRBD1 might be the D (5 bases). V lost 2 bases and J lost 4, with 9 bases in between. Germline assignment: CDR1 MGHDK and CDR2 SYGVNS. The CDR3 extends over 14 amino acids. The CDR3 DNA follows: TGTGCCAGCAGTGAACTCGACAGTAATCAGCCCCAGCATTTT. Its translation: CASSELDSNQPQHF.

The genes are TRBV5-4 and TRBJ2-3; 9 bases fit TRBD1. Germline assignment: CDR1 SGHNT and CDR2 YYREEE (reference sequence). With V trimmed by 0 bases and J by 0 bases, 14 bases remained unmatched. CDR3 length: 20 amino acids. CDR3 coding DNA: TGTGCCAGCAGCTTGGGCCCCGCGGGACAGGGAAGGGGAAGCACAGATACGCAGTATTTT. This sequence encodes CASSLGPAGQGRGSTDTQYF.

The chain uses TRBV15 and TRBJ2-1; D is unclear. The V end lost 2 bases, the J end lost 6 bases, and 14 bases lay between the germline ends. Germline CDR1 and CDR2: LNHNV and YYDKDF (reference sequence). The CDR3 is made up of 15 amino acids. The chain's CDR3 is CATSRPRVTANEQFF. The DNA for the CDR3 is TGTGCCACCAGCAGACCCCGGGTGACGGCCAATGAGCAGTTCTTC.

The V call is TRBV7-8, the J call TRBJ2-1; 8 nucleotides line up with TRBD1. Unmatched junction bases numbered 10, after V lost 8 bases and J lost 7 bases. CDR3 length: 14 amino acids. Germline V gene data show CDR1 as SGHVS and CDR2 as FQNEAQ. The CDR3 DNA reads TGTGCCAGCGCTGGGGGACAGGCCAGGAATGAGCAGTTCTTC. This gives the protein CASAGGQARNEQFF. Full variable domain (outside the CDR3, taken from reference TRBV7-8 and TRBJ2-1): GAGVSQSPRYKVAKRGQDVALRCDPISGHVSLFWYQQALGQGPEFLTYFQNEAQLDKSGLPSDRFFAERPEGSVSTLKIQRTQQEDSAVYLCASAGGQARNEQFFGPGTRLTVL.

The gene calls are TRBV7-2 and TRBJ1-2; TRBD1 agrees at 8 bases. V was pared by 10 bases and J by 6 bases, with 10 bases of the junction left unmatched. Per the germline V gene, CDR1 is SGHTA and CDR2 is FQGNSA. This CDR3 spans 13 amino acids. Written as DNA, the CDR3 is TGTGCCACCGACAGGGGACGCCTAGATGGCTACACCTTC. Its protein is CATDRGRLDGYTF.

V and J are TRBV7-9 and TRBJ2-3, with 8 bases lining up with TRBD2. Germline CDR1 reads SEHNR; CDR2 reads FQNEAQ (reference sequence). With 8 bases clipped from V and 6 bases from J, the junction kept 10 bases outside the gene matches. The CDR3 consists of 14 residues. For the CDR3, the DNA is TGTGCCAGCTCGGGGGGGGAGACTAGGGATACGCAGTATTTT. This sequence encodes CASSGGETRDTQYF.

This sequence joins TRBV27 and TRBJ1-2; 8 bases agree with TRBD1. The CDR3 is made up of 13 amino acids. In germline, CDR1 is MNHEY, CDR2 SMNVEV (reference sequence). V was pared by 5 bases and J by 8 bases, with 7 bases of the junction left unmatched. The CDR3 loop is CASSLTGVRGYTF. In DNA, the CDR3 is TGTGCCAGCAGTCTGACAGGGGTCAGGGGCTACACCTTC.

On this clone: This specimen includes other DNA sequences encoding the same CDR3. The CDR3 DNA follows: TGTGCCAGCAGCGTAGGGGGCAGCACCGGGGAGCTGTTTTTT. Its translation is CASSVGGSTGELFF. The chain is built from TRBV9 and TRBJ2-2; a weak D match, TRBD1 (5 bases). V was shortened by 0 bases and J by 4 bases, with 7 bases between the two germline ends. The CDR3 contains 14 residues. The germline V gene has CDR1 SGDLS and CDR2 YYNGEE. The full variable domain, in which reference TRBV9 and TRBJ2-2 provide the parts outside the CDR3, is DSGVTQTPKHLITATGQRVTLRCSPRSGDLSVYWYQQSLDQGLQFLIQYYNGEERAKGNILERFSAQQFPDLHSELNLSSLELGDSALYFCASSVGGSTGELFFGEGSRLTVL.

The V gene is TRBV28, the J gene TRBJ2-2; D is possibly TRBD1 (7 bases). Germline CDR1 is MDHEN and CDR2 is SYDVKM. The CDR3 has 14 amino acids. The germline V and J ends were trimmed by 10 bases and 3 bases, with 15 bases remaining between them. The CDR3 sequence: CATRGGGDTGELFF. In nucleotides, the CDR3 is TGTGCCACCCGAGGGGGCGGGGACACCGGGGAGCTGTTTTTT.

This clone was detected only a few times. The rearrangement links TRBV6-5 to TRBJ1-2; D may be TRBD1 (6 bases). Germline CDR1 and CDR2: MNHEY and SVGAGI. The CDR3 has 14 amino acids. The V end was cut by 6 bases, the J end by 5 bases, with 16 bases between. CDR3: CASSHRGGPYGYTF. The CDR3 nucleotides are TGTGCCAGCAGCCATCGAGGGGGACCATATGGCTACACCTTC.

The gene calls are TRBV11-3 and TRBJ2-5; TRBD1 agrees at 8 bases. The CDR3 length is 16 residues. Germline V gene data show CDR1 as SGHNT and CDR2 as YENEEA. V lost 8 bases, J lost 2 bases, and 13 bases stayed unmatched. CDR3 nucleotides: TGTGCCAGCGGTTTACGTGACAGGGGAGAACAAGAGACCCAGTACTTC. Protein: CASGLRDRGEQETQYF.

CDR3: CASSLVVAANSYEQYF. The CDR3 DNA follows: TGTGCCAGCAGCTTAGTTGTAGCGGCCAATTCCTACGAGCAGTACTTC. The chain is built from TRBV7-9 and TRBJ2-7; TRBD2 might be the D (6 bases). This CDR3 is 16 amino acids long. CDR1 and CDR2 (germline): SEHNR, FQNEAQ (reference sequence). Trimming took 1 base from V and 1 from J, leaving 14 bases between them.

This clone was counted between two and nine times. The rearrangement joins TRBV18 to TRBJ2-7; tentatively, D is TRBD2 (6 bases). The V gene's germline CDR1 is KGHSH and CDR2 LQKENI. The CDR3 has 14 residues. The V gene lost 1 base and the J gene lost 2 bases, with 9 bases spanning the gap. The CDR3 sequence: CASSPQGGAYEQYF. CDR3 sequence (DNA): TGTGCCAGCTCACCACAGGGAGGTGCCTACGAGCAGTACTTC.

The chain links TRBV7-2 to TRBJ1-5; D perhaps matches TRBD1 (6 bases). Trimming removed 3 bases at V and 4 bases at J, with 10 bases between. The CDR3 contains 14 residues. Germline CDR1 SGHTA, CDR2 FQGNSA. The DNA of the CDR3 is TGTGCCAGCAGCTTCGAACAGGGAAATCAGCCCCAGCATTTT. It codes for CASSFEQGNQPQHF. Supplemented by reference TRBV7-2 and TRBJ1-5, the full variable domain reads GAGVSQSPSNKVTEKGKDVELRCDPISGHTALYWYRQSLGQGLEFLIYFQGNSAPDKSGLPSDRFSAERTGGSVSTLTIQRTQQEDSAVYLCASSFEQGNQPQHFGDGTRLSIL.

The V and J genes are TRBV7-3 and TRBJ1-4; 7 nucleotides agree with TRBD1. The CDR3 sequence is 15 residues long. The ends lost 2 bases at V and 4 bases at J; junction bases unmatched: 4. Germline V lookup: CDR1 SGHTA, CDR2 FQGTGA. The DNA for the CDR3 is TGTGCCAGCAGCTTAGACAGGGCGGATAATGAAAAACTGTTTTTT. This codes for CASSLDRADNEKLFF. The complete variable domain, with remaining parts taken from reference TRBV7-3 and TRBJ1-4, reads GAGVSQTPSNKVTEKGKYVELRCDPISGHTALYWYRQSLGQGPEFLIYFQGTGAADDSGLPNDRFFAVRPEGSVSTLKIQRTERGDSAVYLCASSLDRADNEKLFFGSGTQLSVL.

The V call is TRBV15, the J call TRBJ2-3; D perhaps matches TRBD1 (7 bases). CDR3 length: 14 amino acids. V dropped 9 bases and J dropped 1 base, with 14 bases sitting between them. The germline V gene encodes CDR1 LNHNV and CDR2 YYDKDF (reference sequence). CDR3 DNA sequence: TGTGCCACAGAAGGCGGGACAGGCACAGATACGCAGTATTTT. Translating gives CATEGGTGTDTQYF.

This chain links TRBV5-1 with TRBJ2-7, with TRBD1 as a possible D gene (6 bases). CDR3 size: 16 residues. Trimming cost V 4 bases and J 0 bases, with 17 bases left between them. Germline lookup yields CDR1 SGHRS and CDR2 YFSETQ. For the CDR3, the DNA is TGCGCCAGCAGCCCGTACGGACAGCTGAGCTCCTACGAGCAGTACTTC. It is translated as CASSPYGQLSSYEQYF.

This chain links TRBV28 with TRBJ2-7, with D perhaps matching TRBD2 (6 bases). V was trimmed by 2 bases and J by 1 base, leaving 18 bases between them. The CDR3 loop spans 17 amino acids. CDR1 MDHEN and CDR2 SYDVKM come from the germline V gene. The CDR3 sequence: CASSLSWAGYRSYEQYF. CDR3 in DNA: TGTGCCAGCAGTTTAAGTTGGGCGGGGTATCGGTCCTACGAGCAGTACTTC.